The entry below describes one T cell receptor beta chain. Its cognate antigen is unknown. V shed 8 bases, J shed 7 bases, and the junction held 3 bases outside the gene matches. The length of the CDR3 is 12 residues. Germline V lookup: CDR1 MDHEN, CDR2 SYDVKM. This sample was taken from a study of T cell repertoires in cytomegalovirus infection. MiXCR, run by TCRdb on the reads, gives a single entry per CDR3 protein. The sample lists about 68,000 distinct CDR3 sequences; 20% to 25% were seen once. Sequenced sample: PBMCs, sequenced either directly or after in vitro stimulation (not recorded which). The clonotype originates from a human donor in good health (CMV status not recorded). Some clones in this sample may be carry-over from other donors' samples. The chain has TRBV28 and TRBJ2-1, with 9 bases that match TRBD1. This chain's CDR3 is CASGDRGNEQFF. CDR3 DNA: TGTGCCAGCGGAGACAGGGGGAATGAGCAGTTCTTC.